The rows below give T cell receptor beta chains drawn from one sample of a study of shared clonotypes between healthy human individuals. Sequencing used immunoSEQ multiplex PCR; TCRdb keeps in-frame clones, though not all of them. The table records under 850,000 clones, roughly two thirds of them present only once. Sequencing was done on a sample of memory CD4+ T cells sorted from blood. The receptors derive from a woman aged 25 to 45 in good health. Each CDR3 is given with its conserved first and last residue. Fields, in order: J gene, V gene, clone size, CDR3 protein. Clone size appears in some rows only: once, few, many, or a class for an expanded clone.

TRBJ2-7 | TRBV6-5 | once | CASSNGGTSSLEQYF
TRBJ2-3 | TRBV6-5 | NA | CASSPLAGGTDTQYF
TRBJ2-1 | TRBV18 | NA | CASSPSVGAGRDNEQFF
TRBJ2-4 | TRBV28 | NA | CASSLGAKNIQYF
TRBJ1-2 | TRBV5-6 | NA | CASSPTGYGYTF
TRBJ2-7 | TRBV10-3 | NA | CAISDVRGPTDTYEQYF
TRBJ2-2 | TRBV5-1 | NA | CASSLDQNTGELFF
TRBJ1-2 | TRBV18 | NA | CASSPPNRDAGYGYTF
TRBJ2-3 | TRBV5-8 | NA | CASSFRAPRTDTQYF
TRBJ2-1 | TRBV7-2 | NA | CASSPSWRSYNEQFF
TRBJ1-1 | TRBV28 | NA | CASTTWTSTEAFF